Listed here are 28 T cell receptor beta chains from one sample, sequenced in a study of beta chain features in type 1 diabetes. As every portion of the isolated RNA was reverse transcribed, the sequencing read expressed TCRB transcripts. Method: immunoSEQ multiplex PCR; TCRdb's copy keeps in-frame clones and lacks some. The sample lists 600,000 or so clones; roughly 13% were seen once. Study outcomes and limitations: Shortening that was moderate but significant affected the TCRB CDR3s of Type 1 diabetes patients in all four CD4+ subsets.

These TCRs' antigens remain unknown. Source material: naive CD4+ T cells from blood. The receptors come from a man aged 18 to 30 with type 1 diabetes.

This clone was observed a handful of times. J is TRBJ2-2 and V is TRBV18; D is undetermined. The V and J ends lost 0 bases and 2 bases respectively, with 7 bases between them. The CDR3 has 15 residues. Looked up from germline, CDR1 is KGHSH and CDR2 is LQKENI. CDR3 bases: TGTGCCAGCTCACCACCTCAGCCTAACACCGGGGAGCTGTTTTTT. Amino acids: CASSPPQPNTGELFF.

This clone has only a few counts. The chain combines TRBV6-5 with TRBJ2-3; TRBD1 might be the D (6 bases). Trimming left V 2 bases short and J 0 bases short, with 12 bases between. Per germline, CDR1 MNHEY and CDR2 SVGAGI. The CDR3 loop spans 16 amino acids. CDR3 loop: CASSYDVRGSTDTQYF. The DNA of the CDR3 is TGTGCCAGCAGTTACGACGTCAGGGGAAGCACAGATACGCAGTATTTT.

V gene TRBV5-1 combines with J gene TRBJ1-4, with D hard to call. The CDR3 is 16 residues long. Trimming stripped 2 bases from V and 0 bases from J, with 11 bases between. Per germline, CDR1 SGHRS and CDR2 YFSETQ. CDR3 sequence reads: CASSFTAITTNEKLFF. In DNA form, the CDR3 reads TGCGCCAGCAGCTTTACAGCGATCACAACTAATGAAAAACTGTTTTTT. Filled out from reference TRBV5-1 and TRBJ1-4, the complete variable domain reads KAGVTQTPRYLIKTRGQQVTLSCSPISGHRSVSWYQQTPGQGLQFLFEYFSETQRNKGNFPGRFSGRQFSNSRSEMNVSTLELGDSALYLCASSFTAITTNEKLFFGSGTQLSVL.

This rearrangement joins TRBV4-1 to TRBJ2-3, with 10 bases identical to TRBD2. CDR3 length equals 15 residues. The germline gives CDR1 MGHRA, CDR2 YSYEKL. With 4 bases clipped from V and 5 bases from J, the junction kept 6 bases outside the gene matches. Here the CDR3 reads CASSPLAGVGDTQYF. Written as DNA, the CDR3 is TGCGCCAGCAGCCCTCTAGCGGGAGTTGGAGATACGCAGTATTTT.

The V and J genes are TRBV7-8 and TRBJ2-7; 7 nucleotides align to TRBD2. The CDR3 has 18 residues. Germline V gene sequence: CDR1 SGHVS, CDR2 FQNEAQ. The V and J ends lost 5 bases and 3 bases, in that order; junction bases with no gene match: 19. The CDR3 bases are TGTGCCAGCAGCCAAGATGATAGCGGGCATGTGGCAGACTACGAGCAGTACTTC. Its translation: CASSQDDSGHVADYEQYF.

This clone appeared a few times. V usage is TRBV9 and J usage is TRBJ2-7; the D gene is possibly TRBD1 (5 bases). Trimming stripped 4 bases from V and 3 bases from J, with 17 bases between. CDR3 length: 15 residues. CDR1 and CDR2 (germline): SGDLS, YYNGEE. CDR3 in DNA: TGTGCCAGCAGCCCCCGTGAAGGGGATTACTACGAGCAGTACTTC. Protein: CASSPREGDYYEQYF.

J is TRBJ1-3 and V is TRBV6-5; the D gene is possibly TRBD1 (5 bases). Germline CDR1 and CDR2: MNHEY and SVGAGI. The CDR3 is 15 residues long. Trimming took off 2 bases at V and 0 bases at J, with 8 bases between the two ends. This CDR3 reads CASSYGGDSGNTIYF. CDR3 DNA: TGTGCCAGCAGTTACGGGGGGGACTCTGGAAACACCATATATTTT.

Details on this clone: This sample includes further DNA sequences coding for the same CDR3. The J gene is TRBJ2-5, the V gene TRBV5-1, with a weak D call TRBD1 (6 bases). The V end was cut by 0 bases, the J end by 2 bases, with 8 bases between. Germline V CDR1 and CDR2: SGHRS, YFSETQ. CDR3 size: 14 residues. CDR3 bases: TGCGCCAGCAGCTTGGGGACAGCACAAGAGACCCAGTACTTC. Amino acid sequence: CASSLGTAQETQYF.

The V call is TRBV7-2, the J call TRBJ2-3; D is unresolved. The V gene lost 3 bases and the J gene lost 5 bases, with 6 bases spanning the gap. Germline lookup yields CDR1 SGHTA and CDR2 FQGNSA. This CDR3 has 12 amino acids. The CDR3 DNA reads TGTGCCAGCAGCTTTGTCGAAGATACGCAGTATTTT. Its protein product is CASSFVEDTQYF. The variable domain in full, with the rest retrieved from reference TRBV7-2 and TRBJ2-3, is GAGVSQSPSNKVTEKGKDVELRCDPISGHTALYWYRQSLGQGLEFLIYFQGNSAPDKSGLPSDRFSAERTGGSVSTLTIQRTQQEDSAVYLCASSFVEDTQYFGPGTRLTVL.

Points on this clone: Distinct nucleotide sequences in the sample also encode this CDR3. The V and J genes are TRBV11-2 and TRBJ1-1, with D possibly being TRBD1 (5 bases). Trimming pared 3 bases from V and 8 bases from J, leaving 13 bases between. Germline V gene lookup returns CDR1 SGHAT and CDR2 FQNNGV. CDR3 length equals 13 residues. In DNA form, the CDR3 reads TGTGCCAGCAGCTTGGGGCTAGCCACCGAAGCTTTCTTT. Translating it yields CASSLGLATEAFF.

The V and J genes are TRBV6-5 and TRBJ2-3; D gene unclear. The length of the CDR3 is 14 residues. Germline V lookup: CDR1 MNHEY, CDR2 SVGAGI. Trimming left V 5 bases short and J 2 bases short, with 11 bases between. The DNA for the CDR3 is TGTGCCAGCAGTCCCCCCCACGCCACAGATACGCAGTATTTT. It is translated as CASSPPHATDTQYF.

This chain links TRBV5-4 with TRBJ2-5; TRBD2 matches 12 bases. The germline CDR1 and CDR2 sequences are SGHNT and YYREEE (reference sequence). The CDR3 consists of 15 residues. With V trimmed by 3 bases and J by 3 bases, 3 bases remained unmatched. CDR3 DNA sequence: TGTGCCAGCAGCTCGAGGACTAGCGGGGAAGAGACCCAGTACTTC. Protein product: CASSSRTSGEETQYF.

This clone was observed a few times. The chain recombines TRBV10-3 with TRBJ2-5; TRBD1 agrees at 9 bases. The CDR3 is made up of 17 amino acids. The germline CDR1 and CDR2 sequences are ENHRY and SYGVKD. V was pared by 6 bases and J by 4 bases, with 15 bases of the junction left unmatched. CDR3 sequence (DNA): TGTGCCATCAGCGTTGCCGGGACAGGGAGTGTGGTAGAGACCCAGTACTTC. Amino acids: CAISVAGTGSVVETQYF.

This clone was found a few times. The chain couples TRBV28 to TRBJ1-4; 7 bases are shared with TRBD1. The junction had 8 bases not matched to a gene; V was cut back by 11 bases and J by 5 bases. The V gene's germline CDR1 is MDHEN and CDR2 SYDVKM. This CDR3 is built from 13 residues. Written as DNA, the CDR3 is TGTGCCGCGATACAGACAGGGAATGAAAAACTGTTTTTT. Amino acid sequence: CAAIQTGNEKLFF.

This clone was seen more than once but under ten times. This chain connects TRBV30 to TRBJ1-2, with D unresolved. V was trimmed by 4 bases and J by 8 bases, leaving 14 bases between them. This CDR3 is 12 amino acids long. CDR1 is GTSNPN, CDR2 SVGIG, per germline (reference sequence). The CDR3 is CAWNIGRRGYTF. The CDR3 nucleotides are TGTGCCTGGAATATAGGTCGGAGGGGCTACACCTTC. Variable domain in full (rest from reference TRBV30 and TRBJ1-2): SQTIHQWPATLVQPVGSPLSLECTVEGTSNPNLYWYRQAAGRGLQLLFYSVGIGQISSEVPQNLSASRPQDRQFILSSKKLLLSDSGFYLCAWNIGRRGYTFGSGTRLTVV.

V is TRBV6-5 and J is TRBJ1-5, with D hard to call. Germline CDR1 MNHEY, CDR2 SVGAGI. Trimming left V 5 bases short and J 4 bases short, with 12 bases between. The CDR3 loop spans 14 amino acids. The DNA of the CDR3 is TGTGCCAGCAGTCCTCCTGGGATTAATCAGCCCCAGCATTTT. Its translation: CASSPPGINQPQHF.

A few counts support this clone. Other DNA sequences in this specimen translate into the identical CDR3. The chain recombines TRBV30 with TRBJ1-5, with unresolved D. Between the trimmed V and J ends, which lost 0 bases and 4 bases, there was a span of 7 bases. The CDR3 spans 13 residues. Germline V lookup: CDR1 GTSNPN, CDR2 SVGIG (reference sequence). The CDR3 DNA follows: TGTGCCTGGAGTGTGGGTCAGAATCAGCCCCAGCATTTT. Protein: CAWSVGQNQPQHF. Full variable domain (missing parts from reference TRBV30 and TRBJ1-5): SQTIHQWPATLVQPVGSPLSLECTVEGTSNPNLYWYRQAAGRGLQLLFYSVGIGQISSEVPQNLSASRPQDRQFILSSKKLLLSDSGFYLCAWSVGQNQPQHFGDGTRLSIL.

This clone was seen a few times. V and J are TRBV7-9 and TRBJ1-5; D is ambiguous. This CDR3 is 14 amino acids long. V lost 1 base, J lost 5 bases, and 9 bases lay in between. From germline, CDR1 is SEHNR and CDR2 FQNEAQ (reference sequence). CDR3 sequence (DNA): TGTGCCAGCAGCTTAGTTGGAGTCGATCAGCCCCAGCATTTT. Translated: CASSLVGVDQPQHF.

With regard to this clone: One junction end disagrees with the germline gene, perhaps due to a read error. The V gene is TRBV7-7, the J gene TRBJ2-5, with TRBD2 as a possible D gene (6 bases). The CDR3 is made up of 15 amino acids. Germline loops: CDR1 SSHAT, CDR2 FNYEAQ (reference sequence). This CDR3 reads CASTLMLAPQETQYF. CDR3 in DNA: TGTGCTAGCACCTTAATGCTAGCGCCACAAGAGACCCAGTACTTC.

In its sample, this clone was seen many times. The gene calls are TRBV14 and TRBJ2-1, with no clear D. The V end was cut by 1 base, the J end by 5 bases, with 6 bases between. The CDR3 has 13 amino acids. Germline V gives CDR1 SGHDN, CDR2 FVKESK. The CDR3 spells CASSQGNDNEQFF. The CDR3 DNA follows: TGTGCCAGCAGCCAAGGGAACGACAATGAGCAGTTCTTC.

The rearrangement links TRBV5-1 to TRBJ2-3; 8 bases align to TRBD1. The V segment lost 5 bases and the J segment 0 bases; nucleotides outside the gene matches: 11. The CDR3 has 17 amino acids. Germline CDR1 is SGHRS and CDR2 is YFSETQ. The CDR3 protein is CASSYRDRPSSTDTQYF. CDR3 bases: TGCGCCAGCAGTTACCGGGACAGGCCATCTAGCACAGATACGCAGTATTTT.

This clone turned up a few times. The chain joins TRBV5-1 to TRBJ2-2; D is unresolved. The ends were cut back, 0 bases at V and 2 bases at J, with 8 bases in the middle. The CDR3 has 15 residues. CDR1 is SGHRS and CDR2 is YFSETQ in the germline V gene. Here the CDR3 reads CASSLDPVNTGELFF. The DNA of the CDR3 is TGCGCCAGCAGCTTGGACCCAGTAAACACCGGGGAGCTGTTTTTT.

This clone has more than one count but fewer than ten. The chain is built from TRBV10-3 and TRBJ2-3, with D maybe TRBD2 (6 bases). The CDR3 sequence is 12 residues long. CDR1 and CDR2 from the germline V gene are ENHRY and SYGVKD. V lost 4 bases and J lost 8, with 10 bases in between. CDR3 bases: TGTGCCATCAGTGCGGAGACTAGTACGCAGTATTTT. As protein: CAISAETSTQYF.

There are a few counts of this clone. The chain links TRBV29-1 to TRBJ2-5; D is possibly TRBD2 (6 bases). The CDR3 loop spans 15 amino acids. The V and J ends lost 1 base and 1 base respectively, with 13 bases between them. Per germline, CDR1 SQVTM and CDR2 ANQGSEA. CDR3 in amino acids: CSVEAPGGPQETQYF. CDR3 nucleotide sequence: TGCAGCGTTGAAGCACCTGGAGGGCCCCAAGAGACCCAGTACTTC.

V gene TRBV5-1 combines with J gene TRBJ2-1; D remains ambiguous. Germline loops: CDR1 SGHRS, CDR2 YFSETQ. The CDR3 spans 16 residues. V shed 0 bases and J shed 4 bases, with 14 bases lying between them. CDR3 residues: CASSLAAGTLYNEQFF. The CDR3 nucleotides read TGCGCCAGCAGCTTGGCGGCAGGTACCCTTTACAATGAGCAGTTCTTC.

This clone was counted between two and nine times. V usage is TRBV28 and J usage is TRBJ2-4; TRBD2 matches 8 bases. Germline V CDR1 and CDR2: MDHEN, SYDVKM. The CDR3 loop spans 15 amino acids. V lost 5 bases to trimming and J lost 8 bases; unmatched junction nucleotides: 11. DNA for the CDR3: TGTGCCAGCAGTACGCCCGGGGGGGCTAGGGACATTCAGTACTTC. It specifies CASSTPGGARDIQYF.

This clone showed up just a few times. This sequence may be a read error, since a much larger clone differs from it by one base. This chain joins TRBV28 and TRBJ2-1; no reliable D call. The CDR3 length is 13 residues. V was clipped by 6 bases and J by 0 bases, with 6 bases between them. From germline, CDR1 is MDHEN and CDR2 SYDVKM. CDR3 protein: CASSPGSYNEQFF. The CDR3 DNA follows: TGTGCCAGCAGCCCCGGCTCCTACAATGAGCAGTTCTTC.

This clone was counted a few times. The rearrangement joins TRBV29-1 to TRBJ2-2; 7 bases agree with TRBD1. The CDR3 totals 13 residues. Germline CDR1 SQVTM, CDR2 ANQGSEA. Germline trimming cut 6 bases from V and 1 base from J; bases unmatched to any gene: 2. For the CDR3, the DNA is TGCAGCGTCCAGGGGGTGAACACCGGGGAGCTGTTTTTT. This encodes CSVQGVNTGELFF.